Below, 30 T cell receptor beta chains from the same sample are listed, as sequenced in a study of blood T cell repertoires in COVID-19. Data came from immunoSEQ multiplex PCR; TCRdb stores just in-frame clones and leaves some out. The sample yields some 150,000 clones, about 80% seen once. Sequencing used peripheral blood. The receptors come from a woman in her fifties or sixties with acute or convalescent COVID-19.

The V call is TRBV9, the J call TRBJ2-2; 10 nucleotides agree with TRBD1. Per the germline V gene, CDR1 is SGDLS and CDR2 is YYNGEE. The CDR3 loop spans 16 amino acids. Germline trimming cut 3 bases from V and 4 bases from J; bases unmatched to any gene: 6. CDR3 loop: CASSGPTGGFTGELFF. The CDR3 DNA reads as TGTGCCAGCAGCGGACCGACAGGGGGCTTCACCGGGGAGCTGTTTTTT. The full variable domain, with the rest looked up from reference TRBV9 and TRBJ2-2, is DSGVTQTPKHLITATGQRVTLRCSPRSGDLSVYWYQQSLDQGLQFLIQYYNGEERAKGNILERFSAQQFPDLHSELNLSSLELGDSALYFCASSGPTGGFTGELFFGEGSRLTVL.

The CDR3 here is CASSRDRNYGYTF. DNA of the CDR3: TGTGCCAGCAGCCGGGACAGAAACTATGGCTACACCTTC. The V and J genes are TRBV7-9 and TRBJ1-2; TRBD1 agrees at 7 bases. V gave up 5 bases and J gave up 2 bases; unmatched junction bases: 2. This CDR3 comprises 13 residues. Germline CDR1 and CDR2: SEHNR and FQNEAQ (reference sequence).

The chain links TRBV9 to TRBJ1-4; no definite D call. The CDR3 sequence is 15 residues long. V lost 4 bases to trimming and J lost 7 bases, with 17 bases between them. Germline CDR1 and CDR2: SGDLS and YYNGEE. The CDR3 region is CASSLGGPLAEKLFF. The CDR3 DNA reads as TGTGCCAGCAGCCTAGGAGGCCCACTGGCTGAAAAACTGTTTTTT.

Only a few counts were recorded for this clone. The chain is built from TRBV6-5 and TRBJ1-3; D gene unclear. The CDR3 consists of 15 residues. CDR1 MNHEY and CDR2 SVGAGI come from the germline V gene. The germline V and J ends were trimmed by 7 bases and 3 bases, with 16 bases remaining between them. This chain's CDR3 is CASTRTAGSGNTIYF. The CDR3 bases are TGTGCCAGCACCCGAACCGCGGGAAGTGGAAACACCATATATTTT.

This clone was picked up a small number of times. CDR3: CASSDGPQGALYGYTF. The DNA of the CDR3 is TGTGCCAGCAGCGACGGACCCCAGGGGGCCCTATATGGCTACACCTTC. The rearrangement uses TRBV7-6 and TRBJ1-2; TRBD1 matches at 8 bases. The germline V gene has CDR1 SGHVS and CDR2 FNYEAQ. The CDR3 is made up of 16 amino acids. The J segment lost 5 bases and the V segment lost 5 bases, leaving 13 bases of the junction unmatched.

The J gene is TRBJ1-2, the V gene TRBV19; tentatively, D is TRBD1 (6 bases). V was trimmed by 6 bases and J by 3 bases, leaving 8 bases between them. Germline V gives CDR1 LNHDA, CDR2 SQIVND (reference sequence). CDR3 length: 12 amino acids. CDR3 DNA sequence: TGTGCCAGTAGCTCAGGGGACTATGGCTACACCTTC. Residues: CASSSGDYGYTF.

The chain carries TRBV3-1 (or the pseudogene TRBV3-2) and TRBJ1-1; D ambiguous. The CDR3 contains 14 residues. V was shortened by 4 bases and J by 4 bases, with 13 bases between the two germline ends. The V gene's germline CDR1 is LGHDT and CDR2 YNNKEL (reference sequence). The CDR3 spells CASSPPIGSTEAFF. CDR3 bases: TGTGCCAGCAGCCCCCCGATCGGGAGCACTGAAGCTTTCTTT.

This chain joins TRBV19 and TRBJ1-6; D is uncertain. The CDR3 has 15 residues. The germline V gene has CDR1 LNHDA and CDR2 SQIVND (reference sequence). The V gene lost 5 bases and the J gene lost 7 bases, with 15 bases spanning the gap. CDR3 residues: CASSPLSGWNSPLHF. The CDR3 DNA reads as TGTGCCAGTAGTCCCCTTTCGGGGTGGAATTCACCCCTCCACTTT.

A single count supports this clone. This rearrangement joins TRBV28 to TRBJ1-2; perhaps TRBD1 as D (5 bases). CDR1 and CDR2 (germline): MDHEN, SYDVKM. Trimming took 7 bases from V and 6 from J, leaving 24 bases between them. This CDR3 has 16 residues. CDR3 in DNA: TGTGCCAGCATATCGGTAGGGGAAGCCGAAAGAAATGGCTACACCTTC. It encodes CASISVGEAERNGYTF.

This clone was detected only a few times. The V and J genes are TRBV11-3 and TRBJ2-1; TRBD2 matches at 10 bases. Trimming took 1 base from V and 3 from J; bases not matched to a gene: 9. Germline CDR1 SGHNT, CDR2 YENEEA. The CDR3 consists of 18 residues. The CDR3 nucleotides are TGTGCCAGCAGCTTAGGTGGTAATAGCGGGGGGAGCTACAATGAGCAGTTCTTC. Its translation is CASSLGGNSGGSYNEQFF.

This rearrangement joins TRBV9 to TRBJ1-2; D gene uncertain. V was cut by 4 bases and J by 7 bases, with 17 bases left in between. The CDR3 runs to 14 residues. Germline loops: CDR1 SGDLS, CDR2 YYNGEE. The DNA of the CDR3 is TGTGCCAGCAGCCCACCCGGACTTATTGGTGGCTACACCTTC. Its protein product is CASSPPGLIGGYTF. The full variable domain, in which reference TRBV9 and TRBJ1-2 provide the parts outside the CDR3, is DSGVTQTPKHLITATGQRVTLRCSPRSGDLSVYWYQQSLDQGLQFLIQYYNGEERAKGNILERFSAQQFPDLHSELNLSSLELGDSALYFCASSPPGLIGGYTFGSGTRLTVV.

The chain combines TRBV10-3 with TRBJ2-2; D might be TRBD2 (7 bases). Trimming removed 4 bases from V and 7 bases from J, with 13 bases in between. Per germline, CDR1 ENHRY and CDR2 SYGVKD. This CDR3 is built from 14 residues. CDR3 bases: TGTGCCATCAGTGGTCGGGGGGCTGGCGGGGAGCTGTTTTTT. Protein product: CAISGRGAGGELFF.

The chain carries TRBV7-9 and TRBJ2-3, with TRBD1 identical over 9 bases. The CDR3 consists of 17 residues. CDR1 SEHNR and CDR2 FQNEAQ come from the germline V gene (reference sequence). With V trimmed by 4 bases and J by 7 bases, 15 bases remained unmatched. CDR3 nucleotide sequence: TGTGCCAGCAGCTCCTACAGCCGGGACAGGGCCGACTATACGCAGTATTTT. Residues: CASSSYSRDRADYTQYF.

The V and J genes are TRBV4-2 and TRBJ2-2; 16 bases are shared with TRBD2. The CDR3 has 17 amino acids. Germline assignment: CDR1 LGHNA and CDR2 YNFKEQ. V lost 3 bases, J lost 9 bases, and 7 bases stayed unmatched. CDR3 sequence: CASSHLGLAGGPRELFF. The CDR3 DNA reads as TGTGCCAGCAGCCACCTGGGACTAGCGGGGGGGCCTCGGGAGCTGTTTTTT.

This chain connects TRBV11-1 to TRBJ2-7, with TRBD2 matching 11 bases. In germline, CDR1 is SGHAT, CDR2 FQDESV (reference sequence). The CDR3 totals 15 residues. Trimming removed 2 bases from V and 2 bases from J; junction bases left unmatched: 2. Here the CDR3 reads CASSLSSGGTYEQYV. CDR3 coding DNA: TGTGCCAGCAGCTTATCTAGCGGGGGGACCTACGAGCAGTACGTC.

This clone was seen once. V usage is TRBV12-5 and J usage is TRBJ1-6; maybe TRBD1 (6 bases). Germline CDR1 is LGHNT and CDR2 is FRNRAP. The V end lost 5 bases, the J end lost 14 bases, and 19 bases lay between the germline ends. This CDR3 has 14 residues. The CDR3 DNA sequence: TGTGCTAGTGGTCCCCAACCGGACAGACAGTCCCTCCACTTT. Its translation: CASGPQPDRQSLHF.

V gene TRBV18 combines with J gene TRBJ1-2; 7 nucleotides agree with TRBD1. Germline V gives CDR1 KGHSH, CDR2 LQKENI. CDR3 length: 13 amino acids. V lost 4 bases and J lost 3; bases outside the gene matches: 2. CDR3 region: CASSQDRDYGYTF. In nucleotides, the CDR3 is TGTGCCAGCTCACAAGACAGGGACTATGGCTACACCTTC.

CDR3 protein: CASSYRTGDGKNIQYF. The DNA of the CDR3 is TGTGCCAGCAGTTACAGAACAGGGGACGGCAAAAACATTCAGTACTTC. The rearrangement links TRBV6-2 or TRBV6-3 to TRBJ2-4, with TRBD1 matching 7 bases. The CDR3 spans 16 residues. V gave up 2 bases and J gave up 3 bases; unmatched junction bases: 7. CDR1 is MNHEY, CDR2 SVGEGT, per germline.

This chain uses TRBV18 with TRBJ1-3; possibly TRBD1 for D (6 bases). V was cut by 2 bases and J by 3 bases, with 8 bases left in between. This CDR3 has 14 amino acids. Germline V lookup: CDR1 KGHSH, CDR2 LQKENI. The CDR3: CASSPTGNGNTIYF. CDR3 sequence (DNA): TGTGCCAGCTCACCAACAGGGAATGGAAACACCATATATTTT.

The chain uses TRBV18 and TRBJ1-4, with no clear D. This CDR3 contains 15 residues. With 6 bases removed from V and 3 bases from J, the gap between germline ends came to 14 bases. CDR1 and CDR2 from the germline V gene are KGHSH and LQKENI. The CDR3 spells CASSHAEGPNEKLFF. Written as DNA, the CDR3 is TGTGCCAGCTCGCACGCGGAGGGCCCTAATGAAAAACTGTTTTTT.

The CDR3 DNA reads TGTGCCAGCTCACCCTCCTGGGAGAATGAGCAGTTCTTC. The encoded protein is CASSPSWENEQFF. This chain connects TRBV18 to TRBJ2-1; TRBD2 might be the D (5 bases). Trimming removed 3 bases at V and 7 bases at J, with 10 bases between. Germline CDR1 reads KGHSH; CDR2 reads LQKENI. CDR3 length equals 13 residues.

The V and J genes are TRBV10-3 and TRBJ2-3, with D perhaps matching TRBD2 (6 bases). CDR3 length equals 15 residues. V was clipped by 3 bases and J by 1 base, with 11 bases between them. CDR1 is ENHRY and CDR2 is SYGVKD in the germline V gene. The CDR3 nucleotides are TGTGCCATCAGTGAATGGGGGGTAGGCACAGATACGCAGTATTTT. The encoded protein is CAISEWGVGTDTQYF.

The chain couples TRBV7-6 to TRBJ2-2, with 9 bases lining up with TRBD1. This CDR3 contains 18 residues. Trimming at V came to 1 base and at J to 4 bases, leaving 10 bases not matched to a gene. Germline V gives CDR1 SGHVS, CDR2 FNYEAQ. In DNA form, the CDR3 reads TGTGCCAGCAGCTTAGAGATTGACAGGGGGTTAATCACCGGGGAGCTGTTTTTT. This encodes CASSLEIDRGLITGELFF. The variable domain in full, completed from reference TRBV7-6 and TRBJ2-2, reads GAGVSQSPRYKVTKRGQDVALRCDPISGHVSLYWYRQALGQGPEFLTYFNYEAQQDKSGLPNDRFSAERPEGSISTLTIQRTEQRDSAMYRCASSLEIDRGLITGELFFGEGSRLTVL.

The J gene is TRBJ1-6, the V gene TRBV19; D unresolved. The V end lost 3 bases, the J end lost 7 bases, and 10 bases lay between the germline ends. Germline values: CDR1 LNHDA, CDR2 SQIVND (reference sequence). This CDR3 has 14 residues. CDR3 residues: CASSMAGINSPLHF. Written as DNA, the CDR3 is TGTGCCAGTAGTATGGCAGGAATAAATTCACCCCTCCACTTT.

The rearrangement joins TRBV9 to TRBJ1-3, with D perhaps matching TRBD1 (5 bases). This CDR3 has 15 residues. V was shortened by 0 bases and J by 0 bases, with 7 bases between the two germline ends. Germline V CDR1 and CDR2: SGDLS, YYNGEE. CDR3 sequence (DNA): TGTGCCAGCAGCGTAGAGGACATCTCTGGAAACACCATATATTTT. This gives the protein CASSVEDISGNTIYF.

The rearrangement joins TRBV7-9 to TRBJ2-2, with 8 bases fitting TRBD1. The CDR3 runs 18 residues. Trimming removed 1 base from V and 5 bases from J; junction bases left unmatched: 12. Germline CDR1 SEHNR, CDR2 FQNEAQ (reference sequence). The CDR3 region is CASSLVVLRTGRTGELFF. In DNA, the CDR3 is TGTGCCAGCAGCTTAGTGGTATTGAGGACAGGGCGGACCGGGGAGCTGTTTTTT.

The rearrangement joins TRBV13 to TRBJ2-3, with 9 bases identical to TRBD2. J was trimmed by 2 bases and V by 4 bases; bases with no gene match: 13. Looked up from germline, CDR1 is PRHDT and CDR2 is FYEKMQ (reference sequence). This CDR3 has 18 residues. The CDR3 DNA sequence: TGTGCCAGCAGCTCCCGCCACTTTAGCGGGGGAATCACAGATACGCAGTATTTT. Encoded protein: CASSSRHFSGGITDTQYF.

The chain couples TRBV28 to TRBJ2-2, with 11 bases that match TRBD1. CDR1 and CDR2 (germline): MDHEN, SYDVKM. V shed 4 bases and J 6 bases; nucleotides not matched to a gene: 4. There are 15 residues in the CDR3. Here the CDR3 DNA reads TGTGCCAGCAGTTCCCGGACAGGGGGCCCCGGGGAGCTGTTTTTT. Its translation: CASSSRTGGPGELFF.

The rearrangement joins TRBV3-1 (or the pseudogene TRBV3-2) to TRBJ2-1; D perhaps matches TRBD1 (5 bases). In germline, CDR1 is LGHDT, CDR2 YNNKEL (reference sequence). The CDR3 consists of 14 residues. With 1 base removed from V and 8 bases from J, the gap between germline ends came to 12 bases. CDR3 region: CASSQVMGPDEQFF. The DNA for the CDR3 is TGTGCCAGCAGCCAAGTCATGGGGCCGGATGAGCAGTTCTTC.

This sequence joins TRBV19 and TRBJ2-7; 7 nucleotides align to TRBD1. Germline CDR1 is LNHDA and CDR2 is SQIVND (reference sequence). The CDR3 is 15 residues long. V dropped 3 bases and J dropped 0; count of bases not matched to a gene: 5. The CDR3 reads CASSIRDSSSYEQYF. The CDR3 coding sequence is TGTGCCAGTAGTATCCGGGACAGTAGCTCCTACGAGCAGTACTTC.